These 3 T cell receptor beta chains came from one sample sequenced in a study of spatial heterogeneity in lung cancer (dated by TCRdb to the late 2010s). The sample's time point label, decoded: sample taken at primary tumor resection. Library creation used 5' RACE. Sequencing instrument: NextSeq 500. TCRdb reworked the public reads: Q25 trimming with fastp, MiXCR clone assembly, productive beta chains retained. CDR3 protein duplicates are merged, each entry listing the most common genes and DNA. Recorded for this sample are tens of thousands of distinct CDR3 sequences; about 5.8% of them occurred a single time. The top ten clones comprise about a third of the sample. Specimen: PBMCs, collected at surgery. These receptors were taken from a male donor with early-stage non-small cell lung cancer.

V is TRBV5-1 and J is TRBJ2-5; D gene uncertain. V lost 0 bases and J lost 5, with 14 bases in between. The CDR3 spans 15 residues. Germline CDR1 SGHRS, CDR2 YFSETQ. CDR3 sequence reads: CASSLGTSLQETQYF. In DNA, the CDR3 is TGCGCCAGCAGCTTGGGCACATCTCTGCAGGAGACCCAGTACTTC.

This clonotype has at least ten counts. The V and J genes are TRBV11-2 and TRBJ2-3; no clear D. V was shortened by 3 bases and J by 4 bases, with 11 bases between the two germline ends. The CDR3 extends over 14 amino acids. Germline V lookup: CDR1 SGHAT, CDR2 FQNNGV. The CDR3 loop reads CASSFPGSSDTQYF. In DNA, the CDR3 is TGTGCCAGCAGCTTTCCGGGCAGCTCAGATACGCAGTATTTT.

A few counts support this clonotype. The chain links TRBV12-3 or TRBV12-4 to TRBJ2-1; D may be TRBD2 (5 bases). The CDR3 extends over 15 amino acids. Trimming took off 4 bases at V and 0 bases at J, with 10 bases between the two ends. Here the CDR3 DNA reads TGTGCCAGCAGTTGGAGCGGAAGCTCCTACAATGAGCAGTTCTTC. Its protein product is CASSWSGSSYNEQFF.